This T cell receptor (beta chain) originates from a study of liver allograft versus peripheral blood T cells. About the research overall: Recipients' peripheral blood supplied the T cell receptor repertoires against which those in transplanted livers were compared.

This clonotype is termed medium-sized. TCRdb re-called the reads through MiXCR, storing one row per CDR3 protein. The sample lists about 3,500 distinct CDR3 sequences, roughly 15% occurring once. Germline trimming cut 4 bases from V and 8 bases from J; bases unmatched to any gene: 8. Looked up from germline, CDR1 is SGHDT and CDR2 is YYEEEE. The CDR3 has 13 amino acids. V and J are TRBV5-6 and TRBJ1-2, with 7 nucleotides matching TRBD1. The TCR sequence derives from a human patient who had a liver transplant. The graft donor may account for some of the T cells. The CDR3 loop is CASSKPDREGYTF. The CDR3 region has the DNA TGTGCCAGCAGCAAGCCCGACAGGGAAGGCTACACCTTC.